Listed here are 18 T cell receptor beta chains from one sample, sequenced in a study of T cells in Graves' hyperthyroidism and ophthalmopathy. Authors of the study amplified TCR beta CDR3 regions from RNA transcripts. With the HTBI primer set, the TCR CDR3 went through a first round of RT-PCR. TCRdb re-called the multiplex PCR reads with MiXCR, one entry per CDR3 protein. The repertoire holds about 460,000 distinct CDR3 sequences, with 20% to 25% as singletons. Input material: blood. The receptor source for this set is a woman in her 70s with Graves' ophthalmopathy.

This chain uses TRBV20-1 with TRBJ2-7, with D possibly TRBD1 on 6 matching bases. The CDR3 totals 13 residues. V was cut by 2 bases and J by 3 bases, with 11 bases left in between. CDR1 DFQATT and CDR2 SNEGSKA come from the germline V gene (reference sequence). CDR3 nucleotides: TGCAGTGCTAGAAGGGGGAAAGGCTACGAGCAGTACTTC. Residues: CSARRGKGYEQYF.

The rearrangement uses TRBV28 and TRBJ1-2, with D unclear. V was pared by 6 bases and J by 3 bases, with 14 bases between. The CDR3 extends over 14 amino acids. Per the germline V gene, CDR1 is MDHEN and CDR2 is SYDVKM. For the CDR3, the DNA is TGTGCCAGCAGGGAGCCCCGGACGGACTATGGCTACACCTTC. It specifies CASREPRTDYGYTF.

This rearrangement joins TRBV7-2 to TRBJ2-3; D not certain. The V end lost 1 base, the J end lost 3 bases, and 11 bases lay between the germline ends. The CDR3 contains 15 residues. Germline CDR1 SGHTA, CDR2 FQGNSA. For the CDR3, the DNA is TGTGCCAGCAGCTTAGGGCTATTTGGGACAGATACGCAGTATTTT. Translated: CASSLGLFGTDTQYF.

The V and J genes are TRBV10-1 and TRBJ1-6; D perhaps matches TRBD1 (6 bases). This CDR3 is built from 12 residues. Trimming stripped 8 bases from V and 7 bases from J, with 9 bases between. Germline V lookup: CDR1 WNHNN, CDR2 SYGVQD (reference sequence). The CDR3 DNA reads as TGCGCCAGCGGAACAGGGAATTCACCCCTCCACTTT. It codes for CASGTGNSPLHF.

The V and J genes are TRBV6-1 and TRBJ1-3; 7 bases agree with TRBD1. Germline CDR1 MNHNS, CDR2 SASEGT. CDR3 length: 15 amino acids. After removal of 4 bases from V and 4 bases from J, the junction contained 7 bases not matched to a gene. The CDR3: CASSASTGWGNTIYF. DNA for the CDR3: TGTGCCAGCAGTGCGTCGACAGGGTGGGGAAACACCATATATTTT.

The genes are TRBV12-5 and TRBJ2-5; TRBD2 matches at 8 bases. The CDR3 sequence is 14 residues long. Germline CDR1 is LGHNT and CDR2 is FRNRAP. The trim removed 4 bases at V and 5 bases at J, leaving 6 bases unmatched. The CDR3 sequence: CASGSRGGGETQYF. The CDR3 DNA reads TGTGCTAGTGGTTCCCGGGGGGGAGGGGAGACCCAGTACTTC.

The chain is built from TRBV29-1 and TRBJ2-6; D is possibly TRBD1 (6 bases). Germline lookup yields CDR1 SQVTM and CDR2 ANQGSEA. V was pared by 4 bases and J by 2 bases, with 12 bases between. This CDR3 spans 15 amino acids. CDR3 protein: CSVVGGETGANVLTF. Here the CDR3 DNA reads TGCAGCGTTGTTGGGGGCGAGACTGGGGCCAACGTCCTGACTTTC.

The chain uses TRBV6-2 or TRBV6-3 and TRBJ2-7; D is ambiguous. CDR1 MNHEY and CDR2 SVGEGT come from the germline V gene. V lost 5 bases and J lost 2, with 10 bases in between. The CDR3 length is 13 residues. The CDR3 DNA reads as TGTGCCAGCAGTCCCCCAAGAGCCTACGAGCAGTACTTC. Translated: CASSPPRAYEQYF.

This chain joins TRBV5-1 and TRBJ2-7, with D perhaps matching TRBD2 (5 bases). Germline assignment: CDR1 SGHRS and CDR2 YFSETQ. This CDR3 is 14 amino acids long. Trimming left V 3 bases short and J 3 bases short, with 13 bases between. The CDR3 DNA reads TGCGCCAGCAGCTCGGAGGAGGAAGGCTACGAGCAGTACTTC. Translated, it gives CASSSEEEGYEQYF.

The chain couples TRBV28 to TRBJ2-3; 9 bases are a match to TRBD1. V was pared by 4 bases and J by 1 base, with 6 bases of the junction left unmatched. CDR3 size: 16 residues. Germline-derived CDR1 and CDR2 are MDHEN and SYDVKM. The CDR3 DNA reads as TGTGCCAGCAGTTCACAGGGGGCGATCGGCACAGATACGCAGTATTTT. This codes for CASSSQGAIGTDTQYF.

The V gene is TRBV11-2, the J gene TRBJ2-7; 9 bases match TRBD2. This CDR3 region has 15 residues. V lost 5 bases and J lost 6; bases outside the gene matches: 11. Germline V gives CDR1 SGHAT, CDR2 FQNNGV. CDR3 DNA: TGTGCCAGCAGCGCCGCGGGGGGGGCTTTAGGCGAGCAGTACTTC. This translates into CASSAAGGALGEQYF.

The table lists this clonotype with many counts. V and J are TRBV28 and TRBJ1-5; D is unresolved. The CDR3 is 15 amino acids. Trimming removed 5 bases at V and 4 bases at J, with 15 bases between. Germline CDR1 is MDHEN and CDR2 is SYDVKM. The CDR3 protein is CASSPGPWSNQPQHF. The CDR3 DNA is TGTGCCAGCAGTCCCGGGCCTTGGTCGAATCAGCCCCAGCATTTT.

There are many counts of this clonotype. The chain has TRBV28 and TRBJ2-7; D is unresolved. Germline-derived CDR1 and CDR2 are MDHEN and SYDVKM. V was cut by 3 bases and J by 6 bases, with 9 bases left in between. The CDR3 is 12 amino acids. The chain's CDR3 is CASSLKQFEQYF. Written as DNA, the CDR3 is TGTGCCAGCAGTTTGAAACAATTCGAGCAGTACTTC. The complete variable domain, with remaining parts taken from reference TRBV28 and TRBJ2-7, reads DVKVTQSSRYLVKRTGEKVFLECVQDMDHENMFWYRQDPGLGLRLIYFSYDVKMKEKGDIPEGYSVSREKKERFSLILESASTNQTSMYLCASSLKQFEQYFGPGTRLTVT.

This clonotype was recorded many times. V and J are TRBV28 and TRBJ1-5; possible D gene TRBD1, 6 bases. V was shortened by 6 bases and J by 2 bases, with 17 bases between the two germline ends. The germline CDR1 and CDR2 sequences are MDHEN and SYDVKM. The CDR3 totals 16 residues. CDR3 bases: TGTGCCAGCAGACCGCTGACAGGACTAGGCAATCAGCCCCAGCATTTT. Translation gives CASRPLTGLGNQPQHF.

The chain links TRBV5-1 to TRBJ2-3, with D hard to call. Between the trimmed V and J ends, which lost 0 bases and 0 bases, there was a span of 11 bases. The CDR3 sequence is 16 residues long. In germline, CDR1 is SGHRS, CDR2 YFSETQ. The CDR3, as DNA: TGCGCCAGCAGCTTGGGACATTCAACTAGCACAGATACGCAGTATTTT. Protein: CASSLGHSTSTDTQYF.

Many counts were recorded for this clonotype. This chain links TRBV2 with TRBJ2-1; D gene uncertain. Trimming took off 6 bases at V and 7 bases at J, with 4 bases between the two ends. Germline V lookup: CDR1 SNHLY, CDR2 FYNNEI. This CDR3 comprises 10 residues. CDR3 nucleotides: TGTGCCAGCAGCACGAATGAGCAGTTCTTC. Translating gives CASSTNEQFF.

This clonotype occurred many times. CDR3 loop: CASSLEGQGYNEQFF. The CDR3 DNA reads as TGTGCCAGCAGCTTAGAAGGACAGGGCTACAATGAGCAGTTCTTC. The genes are TRBV7-9 and TRBJ2-1, with 8 bases fitting TRBD1. Germline trimming cut 1 base from V and 3 bases from J; bases unmatched to any gene: 2. The germline CDR1 and CDR2 sequences are SEHNR and FQNEAQ (reference sequence). This CDR3 contains 15 residues.

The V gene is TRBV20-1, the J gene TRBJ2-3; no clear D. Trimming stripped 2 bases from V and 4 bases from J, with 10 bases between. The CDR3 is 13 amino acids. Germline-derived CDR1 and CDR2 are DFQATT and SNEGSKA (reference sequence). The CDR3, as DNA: TGCAGTGCTAGATCTAGACTGTCAGATACGCAGTATTTT. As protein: CSARSRLSDTQYF.